One sample yielded the 9 T cell receptor beta chains listed below, sequenced in a study of T cells in Graves' hyperthyroidism and ophthalmopathy (dated by TCRdb to the late 2010s). The library was obtained by multiplex PCR. The reads were generated on an Illumina HiSeq 2000. Amplification of TCR beta CDR3 regions was carried out from RNA transcripts. The first round of RT-PCR for the TCR CDR3 was performed with the HTBI primer set and the Qiagen OneStep RT-PCR kit. TCRdb reprocessed the public reads (quality trimming at Q25 with fastp, clone calling with MiXCR) and kept in-frame beta chains. Rows with one shared CDR3 protein collapse into an entry with the most common genes and DNA. For this sample there are about 550,000 distinct CDR3 sequences; less than 25% appear just once. 26% of the sample is taken by the ten largest. Sequencing used blood. The source is a man aged 18 to 29 with Graves' hyperthyroidism.

There are many counts of this clonotype. The chain links TRBV6-2 or TRBV6-3 to TRBJ2-7; possibly TRBD2 for D (5 bases). Trimming pared 2 bases from V and 1 base from J, leaving 12 bases between. Germline-derived CDR1 and CDR2 are MNHEY and SVGEGT. The CDR3 loop spans 15 amino acids. CDR3 sequence: CASSYRAGGSYEQYF. CDR3 sequence (DNA): TGTGCCAGCAGTTACAGGGCGGGCGGGTCCTACGAGCAGTACTTC.

This clonotype was observed at least ten times. The V and J genes are TRBV15 and TRBJ2-5, with 9 bases fitting TRBD1. J lost 7 bases, V lost 5 bases, and 8 bases had no gene match. Germline CDR1 LNHNV, CDR2 YYDKDF (reference sequence). The CDR3 extends over 14 amino acids. The CDR3 here is CATSPRDREGTQYF. CDR3 nucleotide sequence: TGTGCCACCAGCCCTCGGGACAGGGAGGGGACCCAGTACTTC.

This clonotype has ten or more counts. V is TRBV28 and J is TRBJ2-7; D unclear. Germline assignment: CDR1 MDHEN and CDR2 SYDVKM. Trimming left V 6 bases short and J 1 base short, with 13 bases between. The CDR3 is 14 residues long. In nucleotides, the CDR3 is TGTGCCAGCAGCACCTTTGGGCAGTCCTACGAGCAGTACTTC. Its protein product is CASSTFGQSYEQYF.

This clonotype was counted many times. This sequence joins TRBV6-1 and TRBJ1-1; a weak D match, TRBD1 (6 bases). With 7 bases removed from V and 1 base from J, the gap between germline ends came to 10 bases. The CDR3 covers 13 residues. Per the germline V gene, CDR1 is MNHNS and CDR2 is SASEGT. CDR3 DNA: TGTGCCAGCAAGTGGACAGCGAACACTGAAGCTTTCTTT. Protein: CASKWTANTEAFF.

Of note for this clonotype: At one end, the junction sequence differs from germline, possibly due to a read error. V and J are TRBV7-2 and TRBJ2-7; maybe TRBD2 (5 bases). CDR3 length: 13 residues. Germline lookup yields CDR1 SGHTA and CDR2 FQGNSA. The CDR3 loop reads CASSVASSYEQYF. In DNA, the CDR3 is TGTGCCAGCAGCGTAGCGTCCTCCTACGAGCAGTACTTC.

In its sample, this clonotype was seen many times. The chain carries TRBV30 and TRBJ2-6; no clear D. V was clipped by 0 bases and J by 3 bases, with 6 bases between them. The germline CDR1 and CDR2 sequences are GTSNPN and SVGIG (reference sequence). The CDR3 loop spans 14 amino acids. CDR3 DNA sequence: TGTGCCTGGAGTGTATCTCTTGGGGCCAACGTCCTGACTTTC. Protein product: CAWSVSLGANVLTF.

This rearrangement joins TRBV6-5 to TRBJ2-7; 8 bases are shared with TRBD2. From germline, CDR1 is MNHEY and CDR2 SVGAGI. The CDR3 spans 16 residues. Trimming at V came to 0 bases and at J to 5 bases, leaving 9 bases not matched to a gene. The CDR3 DNA is TGTGCCAGCAGTTACTCCCCCGACGGGGGGGCGGACGAGCAGTACTTC. Translation gives CASSYSPDGGADEQYF.

The chain joins TRBV24-1 to TRBJ1-2; 9 nucleotides align to TRBD1. The CDR3 contains 16 residues. Trimming removed 6 bases from V and 6 bases from J; junction bases left unmatched: 13. Germline assignment: CDR1 KGHDR and CDR2 SFDVKD. DNA of the CDR3: TGTGCCACCAGTCTAGGAGGACAGGGGTATTTGGATGGCTACACCTTC. Protein product: CATSLGGQGYLDGYTF.

The table lists this clonotype with many counts. This chain uses TRBV20-1 with TRBJ2-5; D is unresolved. Per the germline V gene, CDR1 is DFQATT and CDR2 is SNEGSKA (reference sequence). The CDR3 has 10 residues. The CDR3, as DNA: TGCAGCTCGTACGCAGAGACCCAGTACTTC. Translating gives CSSYAETQYF.